A single sample gave rise to the 32 T cell receptor beta chains below, sequenced in a study of T cell repertoires in cytomegalovirus infection. Each CDR3 protein gets one entry after TCRdb re-called the reads with MiXCR. The sample lists over 200,000 distinct CDR3 sequences; approximately 15% were seen once. The specimen was PBMCs. These receptors originate from a human donor in good health (CMV status not recorded). Some clones in this sample may be carry-over from other donors' samples.

This clonotype was counted many times. The chain uses TRBV6-2 or TRBV6-3 and TRBJ2-1, with TRBD2 matching over 12 bases. The germline V gene has CDR1 MNHEY and CDR2 SVGEGT. This CDR3 has 14 residues. The ends lost 7 bases at V and 5 bases at J; junction bases unmatched: 3. The CDR3 coding sequence is TGTGCCAGCACAACTAGCGGGAGGAACAATGAGCAGTTCTTC. It is translated as CASTTSGRNNEQFF.

The sample holds many counts of this clonotype. This chain connects TRBV6-1 to TRBJ1-6, with 9 bases fitting TRBD1. V lost 5 bases, J lost 10 bases, and 6 bases stayed unmatched. The CDR3 is 14 amino acids. Germline loops: CDR1 MNHNS, CDR2 SASEGT. The CDR3 sequence is CASSRGQGESPLHF. Written as DNA, the CDR3 is TGTGCCAGCAGTCGGGGACAGGGAGAGTCACCCCTCCACTTT.

This clonotype has ten or more counts. This chain links TRBV7-2 with TRBJ2-5; 13 bases line up with TRBD2. There are 18 residues in the CDR3. Looked up from germline, CDR1 is SGHTA and CDR2 is FQGNSA. V was clipped by 2 bases and J by 4 bases; unmatched bases: 10. Written as DNA, the CDR3 is TGTGCCAGCAGCTTAATCGGACTAGCGGGAGTATATCGAGAGACCCAGTACTTC. Encoded protein: CASSLIGLAGVYRETQYF.

This clonotype was counted ten times or more. V is TRBV28 and J is TRBJ1-5; 7 bases align to TRBD1. Germline CDR1 reads MDHEN; CDR2 reads SYDVKM. This CDR3 spans 15 amino acids. Unmatched junction bases numbered 6, after V lost 4 bases and J lost 3 bases. This chain's CDR3 is CASSSLTGVNQPQHF. Written as DNA, the CDR3 is TGTGCCAGCAGTTCATTAACAGGGGTCAATCAGCCCCAGCATTTT.

The chain is built from TRBV7-2 and TRBJ2-4; D is perhaps TRBD2 (5 bases). Germline CDR1 is SGHTA and CDR2 is FQGNSA. This CDR3 region has 17 residues. The CDR3 sequence: CSCSLRTLGLAKNIQYF. The CDR3 DNA follows: TGTTCCTGCAGCCTTCGGACTTTAGGGCTAGCCAAAAACATTCAGTACTTC.

This clonotype was seen a handful of times. The V and J genes are TRBV20-1 and TRBJ2-5; 7 bases align to TRBD2. The V and J ends lost 5 bases and 7 bases, in that order; junction bases with no gene match: 7. This CDR3 spans 12 amino acids. The germline V gene has CDR1 DFQATT and CDR2 SNEGSKA (reference sequence). The CDR3 spells CSAHGTTGTQYF. CDR3 coding DNA: TGCAGTGCTCATGGGACTACCGGGACCCAGTACTTC.

The J gene is TRBJ1-2, the V gene TRBV15; weak D call: TRBD1 (5 bases). V shed 5 bases and J shed 6 bases, with 7 bases lying between them. The germline gives CDR1 LNHNV, CDR2 YYDKDF (reference sequence). This CDR3 has 11 residues. As DNA, the CDR3 is TGTGCCACCAGCGACAGAAATGGCTACACCTTC. Amino acids: CATSDRNGYTF. The complete variable domain, with remaining parts taken from reference TRBV15 and TRBJ1-2, reads DAMVIQNPRYQVTQFGKPVTLSCSQTLNHNVMYWYQQKSSQAPKLLFHYYDKDFNNEADTPDNFQSRRPNTSFCFLDIRSPGLGDTAMYLCATSDRNGYTFGSGTRLTVV.

This clonotype was counted at least ten times. The rearrangement links TRBV2 to TRBJ2-1; 8 bases are a match to TRBD2. Germline CDR1 and CDR2: SNHLY and FYNNEI. The CDR3 has 16 amino acids. Unmatched junction bases numbered 14, after V lost 6 bases and J lost 7 bases. The CDR3 coding sequence is TGTGCCAGCAGGCCGCCCGGAGCGGGGGCGGGAAATGAGCAGTTCTTC. Translated, it gives CASRPPGAGAGNEQFF. Combining the CDR3 with reference TRBV2 and TRBJ2-1 gives the whole variable domain EPEVTQTPSHQVTQMGQEVILRCVPISNHLYFYWYRQILGQKVEFLVSFYNNEISEKSEIFDDQFSVERPDGSNFTLKIRSTKLEDSAMYFCASRPPGAGAGNEQFFGPGTRLTVL.

This clonotype appeared a few times. The chain is built from TRBV19 and TRBJ2-1; no definite D call. The CDR3 runs 13 residues. Germline CDR1 reads LNHDA; CDR2 reads SQIVND (reference sequence). Trimming shortened V by 6 bases and J by 9 bases, and 15 bases separated the two germline ends. The CDR3 is CASSPLSRTEQFF. The DNA for the CDR3 is TGTGCCAGTAGCCCCCTGAGTCGTACTGAGCAGTTCTTC.

This clonotype was seen at least ten times. This sequence joins TRBV12-3 or TRBV12-4 and TRBJ2-7; D may be TRBD2 (6 bases). Between the trimmed V and J ends, which lost 2 bases and 0 bases, there was a span of 14 bases. This CDR3 comprises 16 residues. In DNA, the CDR3 is TGTGCCAGCAGTTTAAAGAGGACTATGAGCTCCTACGAGCAGTACTTC. It codes for CASSLKRTMSSYEQYF.

The table lists this clonotype with a few counts. J is TRBJ1-1 and V is TRBV29-1; TRBD1 aligns across 8 bases. Trimming cost V 6 bases and J 7 bases; bases outside gene matches: 4. This CDR3 is built from 11 residues. Germline V lookup: CDR1 SQVTM, CDR2 ANQGSEA. CDR3 nucleotides: TGCAGCGTGACAGGGGAGGGTGAAGCTTTCTTT. Amino acid sequence: CSVTGEGEAFF.

A word on this clonotype: A clone one base away is much larger, so this may be a read error. The rearrangement links TRBV4-1 to TRBJ2-4, with 7 bases that match TRBD2. This CDR3 region has 15 residues. Germline assignment: CDR1 MGHRA and CDR2 YSYEKL. CDR3 DNA: TGCGCCAGCAGCCAAGTCCGGGAGGCCAAAAACATTGAGTACTTC. This translates into CASSQVREAKNIEYF.

This clonotype occurred many times. The gene calls are TRBV7-6 and TRBJ2-7; 11 bases agree with TRBD2. After removal of 5 bases from V and 0 bases from J, the junction contained 6 bases not matched to a gene. The CDR3 sequence is 16 residues long. Germline CDR1 and CDR2: SGHVS and FNYEAQ. CDR3 DNA sequence: TGTGCCAGCAGCACCGGACTAGCGGGCCCCTCCTACGAGCAGTACTTC. The encoded protein is CASSTGLAGPSYEQYF. Full variable domain (outside the CDR3, taken from reference TRBV7-6 and TRBJ2-7): GAGVSQSPRYKVTKRGQDVALRCDPISGHVSLYWYRQALGQGPEFLTYFNYEAQQDKSGLPNDRFSAERPEGSISTLTIQRTEQRDSAMYRCASSTGLAGPSYEQYFGPGTRLTVT.

The table lists this clonotype with a few counts. This chain connects TRBV28 to TRBJ2-1, with D possibly TRBD1 on 5 matching bases. Germline-derived CDR1 and CDR2 are MDHEN and SYDVKM. This CDR3 contains 12 residues. Deletions cut 6 bases from V and 13 bases from J, with 16 bases between. The CDR3 reads CASSLRAHIQFF. CDR3 bases: TGTGCCAGCAGCCTCAGGGCACATATTCAGTTCTTC.

The chain links TRBV20-1 to TRBJ2-3; a weak D match, TRBD1 (6 bases). Germline V gene sequence: CDR1 DFQATT, CDR2 SNEGSKA (reference sequence). The CDR3 extends over 16 amino acids. V lost 5 bases to trimming and J lost 0 bases, with 18 bases between them. The CDR3 DNA is TGCAGTGCTTCAGAAGCCGGGACACCTAGCACAGATACGCAGTATTTT. This codes for CSASEAGTPSTDTQYF.

This chain uses TRBV29-1 with TRBJ1-2; 12 bases are a match to TRBD1. Germline V lookup: CDR1 SQVTM, CDR2 ANQGSEA. The CDR3 has 13 residues. J was trimmed by 3 bases and V by 7 bases; bases with no gene match: 3. This CDR3 reads CSAGTGGDYGYTF. CDR3 bases: TGCAGCGCCGGGACAGGGGGCGACTATGGCTACACCTTC.

The chain has TRBV28 and TRBJ1-1; D gene ambiguous. In germline, CDR1 is MDHEN, CDR2 SYDVKM. Deletions cut 6 bases from V and 12 bases from J, with 17 bases between. The CDR3 runs 12 residues. CDR3 nucleotide sequence: TGTGCCAGCAGCTCCTTGGTACTGGGTACTTTCTTT. It yields the protein CASSSLVLGTFF.

This clonotype was recorded many times. This chain uses TRBV14 with TRBJ2-2; 7 nucleotides align to TRBD1. Trimming took 5 bases from V and 4 from J; bases not matched to a gene: 10. Per the germline V gene, CDR1 is SGHDN and CDR2 is FVKESK. This CDR3 region has 16 residues. This CDR3 is CASSKRGQQRTGELFF. The CDR3 DNA is TGTGCCAGCAGCAAAAGGGGACAGCAGCGCACCGGGGAGCTGTTTTTT.

Many counts were recorded for this clonotype. The rearrangement joins TRBV6-6 to TRBJ1-2, with TRBD1 matching 12 bases. The CDR3 is 17 amino acids. Unmatched junction bases numbered 8, after V lost 2 bases and J lost 4 bases. In germline, CDR1 is MNHNY, CDR2 SVGAGI (reference sequence). The CDR3 nucleotides read TGTGCCAGCAGTTACCCGGGGACAGGGGGCGCGGGCTATGGCTACACCTTC. As protein: CASSYPGTGGAGYGYTF.

In its sample, this clonotype was seen a few times. This chain uses TRBV12-3 or TRBV12-4 with TRBJ1-4; D uncertain. Trimming cost V 5 bases and J 5 bases, with 15 bases left between them. The CDR3 consists of 15 residues. The CDR3 reads CASSPGMRPNEKLFF. The CDR3 bases are TGTGCCAGCAGTCCCGGGATGAGGCCGAATGAAAAACTGTTTTTT.

This rearrangement joins TRBV19 to TRBJ2-1; D is possibly TRBD2 (6 bases). V lost 4 bases to trimming and J lost 0 bases, with 10 bases between them. The CDR3 extends over 15 amino acids. Germline V lookup: CDR1 LNHDA, CDR2 SQIVND (reference sequence). In DNA form, the CDR3 reads TGTGCCAGTAGTACTAGCGCGAGCTCCTACAATGAGCAGTTCTTC. This codes for CASSTSASSYNEQFF.

The V and J genes are TRBV29-1 and TRBJ2-7; D possibly corresponds to TRBD1 (6 bases). The CDR3 totals 16 residues. The germline gives CDR1 SQVTM, CDR2 ANQGSEA. Trimming pared 1 base from V and 4 bases from J, leaving 20 bases between. The CDR3 spells CSVEVWTALTEYEQYF. For the CDR3, the DNA is TGCAGCGTTGAAGTCTGGACAGCTCTCACGGAGTACGAGCAGTACTTC.

This clonotype was found many times. The chain uses TRBV7-9 and TRBJ1-2, with TRBD1 as a possible D gene (6 bases). V was pared by 3 bases and J by 8 bases, with 13 bases between. CDR1 SEHNR and CDR2 FQNEAQ come from the germline V gene (reference sequence). There are 13 residues in the CDR3. CDR3: CASSFSGTRGYTF. The CDR3 bases are TGTGCCAGCAGCTTCTCCGGGACAAGAGGCTACACCTTC.

This clonotype was seen only a few times. This chain connects TRBV20-1 to TRBJ2-3; D is perhaps TRBD1 or TRBD2 (5 bases each). The CDR3 contains 12 residues. The V gene lost 7 bases and the J gene lost 1 base, with 9 bases spanning the gap. Germline V gene sequence: CDR1 DFQATT, CDR2 SNEGSKA (reference sequence). CDR3 in amino acids: CSGGWGTDTQYF. The CDR3 coding sequence is TGCAGTGGGGGGTGGGGCACAGATACGCAGTATTTT.

As to this clonotype: Germline and junction disagree at one end, which may indicate a read error. This chain connects TRBV20-1 to TRBJ1-1; a weak D match, TRBD1 (5 bases). Germline values: CDR1 DFQATT, CDR2 SNEGSKA (reference sequence). The CDR3 sequence is 11 residues long. The CDR3 DNA sequence: TGCAGTACTAGGGGGAACACTGAAGCTTTCTTT. It yields the protein CSTRGNTEAFF.

This clonotype was seen many times. The chain combines TRBV6-4 with TRBJ1-6, with 7 bases matching TRBD1. With V trimmed by 6 bases and J by 5 bases, 7 bases remained unmatched. The CDR3 has 15 amino acids. CDR1 and CDR2 from the germline V gene are MRHNA and SNTAGT. CDR3 sequence reads: CASRRQGADNSPLHF. CDR3 DNA: TGTGCCAGCAGAAGACAGGGCGCCGATAATTCACCCCTCCACTTT.

This chain connects TRBV28 to TRBJ1-2; tentatively, D is TRBD1 (5 bases). CDR1 and CDR2 from the germline V gene are MDHEN and SYDVKM. This CDR3 is 15 amino acids long. The V and J ends lost 2 bases and 5 bases respectively, with 15 bases between them. The CDR3 region is CASSLNQGVGYGYTF. The CDR3 region has the DNA TGTGCCAGCAGTTTAAACCAGGGTGTAGGGTATGGCTACACCTTC.

This clonotype was seen ten or more times. The V gene is TRBV7-2, the J gene TRBJ1-6; 10 bases align to TRBD1. J was trimmed by 8 bases and V by 2 bases; bases with no gene match: 12. The length of the CDR3 is 18 residues. The germline V gene encodes CDR1 SGHTA and CDR2 FQGNSA. The CDR3 here is CASSLSLGDRGTYSPLHF. The CDR3 nucleotides read TGTGCCAGCAGCTTAAGCCTAGGGGACAGGGGAACGTATTCACCCCTCCACTTT.

This sequence joins TRBV6-2 or TRBV6-3 and TRBJ1-1, with TRBD1 matching 7 bases. The germline V gene encodes CDR1 MNHEY and CDR2 SVGEGT. CDR3 length equals 12 residues. Trimming took 9 bases from V and 3 from J; bases not matched to a gene: 4. CDR3 loop: CASSTGYTEAFF. The DNA of the CDR3 is TGTGCCAGTTCGACAGGGTACACTGAAGCTTTCTTT.

Note on this clonotype: One end of the junction does not line up with germline, which may come from a read error. This chain links TRBV19 with TRBJ1-1; 11 bases map to TRBD1. CDR3 length: 15 residues. Germline CDR1 reads LNHDA; CDR2 reads SQIVND (reference sequence). In DNA, the CDR3 is TGTGCCGGTAGTATAACCGGGACAGGGGGTACTGAAGCTTTCTTT. Residues: CAGSITGTGGTEAFF.

This clonotype was detected ten times or more. In DNA, the CDR3 is TGTGCCAGCAGCTTATCAGGGGTTCAGGCTGGGGACATTCAGTACTTC. Its translation is CASSLSGVQAGDIQYF. The chain combines TRBV7-2 with TRBJ2-4, with D possibly being TRBD1 (6 bases). The V end was cut by 2 bases, the J end by 8 bases, with 19 bases between. This CDR3 comprises 16 residues. The germline V gene has CDR1 SGHTA and CDR2 FQGNSA.

This clonotype has a count of ten or more. The chain combines TRBV7-8 with TRBJ2-1, with D perhaps TRBD2 (6 bases). The V and J ends lost 5 bases and 6 bases respectively, with 23 bases between them. CDR1 and CDR2 (germline): SGHVS, FQNEAQ. This CDR3 is 17 amino acids long. This CDR3 reads CASSQLFPREAGNEQFF. Written as DNA, the CDR3 is TGTGCCAGCAGCCAACTTTTCCCCCGAGAAGCGGGCAATGAGCAGTTCTTC.